Given below is one T cell receptor (beta chain) in context. This record comes from a study of OX40 agonist ivuxolimab in advanced cancers. Overall study context: Ivuxolimab, which is an agonistic anti-OX40 (CD134) antibody, was administered to the patients.

TCRdb's copy holds only in-frame clones and misses some; the assay was immunoSEQ multiplex PCR. Among more than 85,000 clones listed, around 85% were seen once. The CDR3 consists of 15 residues. The ends lost 5 bases at V and 4 bases at J; junction bases unmatched: 4. Per the germline V gene, CDR1 is SGHTA and CDR2 is FQGTGA. The sequence was obtained from an adult with an advanced solid tumor such as melanoma, head and neck, liver or kidney cancer. The chain has TRBV7-3 and TRBJ2-3, with 12 bases aligning to TRBD2. Sample: CD4+ or CD8+ T cells sorted from blood, taken in a trial of the OX40 agonist ivuxolimab. CDR3 DNA: TGTGCCAGCAGCCAACTAGCGGGGGGATCAGATACGCAGTATTTT. Translated: CASSQLAGGSDTQYF.